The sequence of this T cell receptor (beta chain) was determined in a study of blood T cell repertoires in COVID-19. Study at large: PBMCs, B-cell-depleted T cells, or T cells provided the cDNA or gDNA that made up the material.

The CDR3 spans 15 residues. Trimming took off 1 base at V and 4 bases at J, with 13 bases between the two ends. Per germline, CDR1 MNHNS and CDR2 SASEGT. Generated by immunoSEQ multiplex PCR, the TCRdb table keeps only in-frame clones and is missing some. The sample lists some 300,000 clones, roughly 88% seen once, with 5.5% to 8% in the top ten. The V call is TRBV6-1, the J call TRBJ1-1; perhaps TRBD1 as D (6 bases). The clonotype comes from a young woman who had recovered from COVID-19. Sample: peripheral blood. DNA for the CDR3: TGTGCCAGCAGTGAAGGGGGGGGGCTGAGCACTGAAGCTTTCTTT. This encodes CASSEGGGLSTEAFF.